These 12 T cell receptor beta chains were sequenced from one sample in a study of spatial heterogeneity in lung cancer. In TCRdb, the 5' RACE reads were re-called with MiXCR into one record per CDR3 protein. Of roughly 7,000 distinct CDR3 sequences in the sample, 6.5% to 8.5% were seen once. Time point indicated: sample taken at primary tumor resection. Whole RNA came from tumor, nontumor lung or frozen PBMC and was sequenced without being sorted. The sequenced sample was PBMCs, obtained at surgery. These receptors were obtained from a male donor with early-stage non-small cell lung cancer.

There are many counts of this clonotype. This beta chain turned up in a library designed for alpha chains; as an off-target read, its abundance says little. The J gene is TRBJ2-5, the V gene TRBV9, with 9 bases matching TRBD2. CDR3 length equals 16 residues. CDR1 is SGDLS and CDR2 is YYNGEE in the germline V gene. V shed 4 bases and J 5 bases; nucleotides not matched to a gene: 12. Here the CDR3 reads CASSPGGAGGRETQYF. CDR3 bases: TGTGCCAGCAGCCCCGGCGGAGCGGGGGGTCGGGAGACCCAGTACTTC.

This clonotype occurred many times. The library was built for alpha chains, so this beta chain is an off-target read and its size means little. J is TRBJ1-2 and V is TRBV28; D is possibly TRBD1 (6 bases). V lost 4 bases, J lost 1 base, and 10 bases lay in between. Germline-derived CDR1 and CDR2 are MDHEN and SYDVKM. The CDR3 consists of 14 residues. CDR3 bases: TGTGCCAGCAGTTACCGGGACATTAACTATGGCTACACCTTC. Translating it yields CASSYRDINYGYTF.

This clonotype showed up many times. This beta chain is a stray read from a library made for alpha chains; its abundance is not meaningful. DNA for the CDR3: TGCGCCAGCGAGGAATCGGGACAGGGGGCCAACGAGCAGTACTTC. It specifies CASEESGQGANEQYF. The chain recombines TRBV5-1 with TRBJ2-7; 12 bases are a match to TRBD1. CDR1 and CDR2 (germline): SGHRS, YFSETQ. This CDR3 has 15 residues. Germline trimming cut 7 bases from V and 5 bases from J; bases unmatched to any gene: 10. The full variable domain, its missing parts supplied by reference TRBV5-1 and TRBJ2-7, is KAGVTQTPRYLIKTRGQQVTLSCSPISGHRSVSWYQQTPGQGLQFLFEYFSETQRNKGNFPGRFSGRQFSNSRSEMNVSTLELGDSALYLCASEESGQGANEQYFGPGTRLTVT.

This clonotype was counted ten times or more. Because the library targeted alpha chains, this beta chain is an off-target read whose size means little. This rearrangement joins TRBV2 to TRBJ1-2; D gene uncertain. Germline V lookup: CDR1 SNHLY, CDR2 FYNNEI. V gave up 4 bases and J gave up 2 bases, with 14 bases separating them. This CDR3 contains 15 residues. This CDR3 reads CASSAEAGPNYGYTF. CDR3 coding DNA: TGTGCCAGCAGTGCTGAAGCGGGCCCCAACTATGGCTACACCTTC. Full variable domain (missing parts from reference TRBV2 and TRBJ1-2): EPEVTQTPSHQVTQMGQEVILRCVPISNHLYFYWYRQILGQKVEFLVSFYNNEISEKSEIFDDQFSVERPDGSNFTLKIRSTKLEDSAMYFCASSAEAGPNYGYTFGSGTRLTVV.

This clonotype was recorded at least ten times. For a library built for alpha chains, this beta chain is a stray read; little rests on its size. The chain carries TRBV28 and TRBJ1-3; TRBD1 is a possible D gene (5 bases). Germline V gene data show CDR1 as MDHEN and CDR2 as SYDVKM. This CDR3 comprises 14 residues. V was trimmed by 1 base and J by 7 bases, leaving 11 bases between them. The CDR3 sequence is CASSLYGATNTIYF. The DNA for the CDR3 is TGTGCCAGCAGTTTATATGGGGCAACGAACACCATATATTTT.

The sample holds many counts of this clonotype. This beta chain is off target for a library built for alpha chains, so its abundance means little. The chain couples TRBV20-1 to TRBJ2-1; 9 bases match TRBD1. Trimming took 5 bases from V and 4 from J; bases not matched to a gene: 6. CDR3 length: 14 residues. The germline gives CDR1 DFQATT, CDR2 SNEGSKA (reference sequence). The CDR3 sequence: CSAQDRGGYNEQFF. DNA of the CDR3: TGCAGTGCTCAAGACAGGGGGGGATACAATGAGCAGTTCTTC.

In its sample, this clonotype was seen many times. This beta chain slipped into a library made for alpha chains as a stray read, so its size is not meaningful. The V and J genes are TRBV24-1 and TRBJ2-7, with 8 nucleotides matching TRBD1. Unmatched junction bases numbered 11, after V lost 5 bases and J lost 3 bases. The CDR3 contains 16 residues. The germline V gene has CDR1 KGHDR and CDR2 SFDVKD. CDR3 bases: TGTGCCACCAGTGTCCACGGGACAGGATCGGTCTACGAGCAGTACTTC. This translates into CATSVHGTGSVYEQYF.

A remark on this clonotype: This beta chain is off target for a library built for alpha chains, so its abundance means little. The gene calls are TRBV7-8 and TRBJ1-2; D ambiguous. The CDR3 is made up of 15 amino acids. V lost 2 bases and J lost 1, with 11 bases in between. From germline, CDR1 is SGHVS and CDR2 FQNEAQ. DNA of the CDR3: TGTGCCAGCAGCTTATTCCGAAGCGGTAACTATGGCTACACCTTC. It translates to CASSLFRSGNYGYTF.

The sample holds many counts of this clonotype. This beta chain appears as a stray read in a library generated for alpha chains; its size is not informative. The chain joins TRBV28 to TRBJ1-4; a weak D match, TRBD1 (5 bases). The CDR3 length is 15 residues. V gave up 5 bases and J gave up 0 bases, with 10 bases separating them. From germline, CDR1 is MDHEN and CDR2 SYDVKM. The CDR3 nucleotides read TGTGCCAGCAGTCTCGGGACGGCAACTAATGAAAAACTGTTTTTT. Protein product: CASSLGTATNEKLFF.

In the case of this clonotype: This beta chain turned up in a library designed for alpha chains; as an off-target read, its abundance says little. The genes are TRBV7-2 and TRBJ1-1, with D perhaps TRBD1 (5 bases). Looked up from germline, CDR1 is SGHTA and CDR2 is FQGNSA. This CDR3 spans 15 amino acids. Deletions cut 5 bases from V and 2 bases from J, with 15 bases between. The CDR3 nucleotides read TGTGCCAGCAGCCCCCAATCCGGGGCCAACACTGAAGCTTTCTTT. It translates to CASSPQSGANTEAFF.

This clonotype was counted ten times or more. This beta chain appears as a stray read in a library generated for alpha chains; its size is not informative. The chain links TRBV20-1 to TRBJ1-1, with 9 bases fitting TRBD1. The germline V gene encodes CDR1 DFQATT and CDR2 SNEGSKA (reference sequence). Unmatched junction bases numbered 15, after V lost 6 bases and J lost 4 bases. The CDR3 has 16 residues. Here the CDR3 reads CSATDRGRLGVTEAFF. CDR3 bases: TGCAGTGCAACGGACAGGGGCCGTTTGGGGGTCACTGAAGCTTTCTTT.

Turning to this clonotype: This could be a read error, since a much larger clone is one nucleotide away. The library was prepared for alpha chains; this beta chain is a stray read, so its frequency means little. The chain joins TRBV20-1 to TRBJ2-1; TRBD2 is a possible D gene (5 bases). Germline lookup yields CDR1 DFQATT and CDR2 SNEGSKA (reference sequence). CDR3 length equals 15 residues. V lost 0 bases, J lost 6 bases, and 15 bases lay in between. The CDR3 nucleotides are TGCAGTGCTAGAGATCTGCGGGTGGGCGTCAATGAGCAGTTCTTC. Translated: CSARDLRVGVNEQFF.